This TCR beta chain stems from a study of neurological immune-mediated disorders (dated by TCRdb to about 2019). About the full investigation: Using UMI-based sequencing, the study compared peripheral blood TCR-beta repertoires from patients with HTLV-I-associated myelopathy (HAM/TSP), patients with multiple sclerosis, and healthy controls. The 95 to 120 TCR-beta libraries covered PBMC samples along with longitudinal samples, technical triplicates, and paired sorted CD4+ and CD8+ T-cell subsets. To precisely calculate how much the frequency of each individual clone varied, libraries were sequenced in technical triplicate. Of the roughly 71 subjects in the cohort, around 14 were HAM/TSP patients, roughly 35 were multiple sclerosis patients, and about 20 were healthy controls.

The intended sense of this specimen's time point label: technical triplicate 3. For unsorted PBMC libraries, 2 million PBMCs were used after storage in RNAlater at -80 degrees C until RNA extraction. Peripheral blood underwent Ficoll-Hypaque density gradient centrifugation to isolate PBMCs, which were then cryopreserved in liquid nitrogen. cDNA synthesis used template-switch 5'RACE with a primer carrying a 10-nucleotide random unique molecular identifier tagging each TCR transcript. Every sequencing run covered 15-18 subjects and yielded more than 200 million TCR-beta sequences. The RNeasy kit was used for extraction of total RNA. Using the KAPA Real-time Library Amplification kit, TCR-beta VDJ regions were amplified with primers for the TCR constant region and the 5'RACE anchor. A first PCR added sample indexes and Illumina adaptors, after which a second PCR increased the library yield. The roughly 650 bp TCR product was size-selected on a 2% E-gel SizeSelection system after Ampure bead purification. Library quality was checked on a Bioanalyzer, concentration was measured with Qubit, and libraries were quantified with the Kapa Library Quantification kit before pooling. An Illumina HiSeq 2500 was used to sequence the libraries paired-end at 2 x 150 bp. To increase sequence diversity, roughly 24-32% phiX was spiked into each library pool. As for how the authors treated the data: The UMI-based MiGEC pipeline processed quality-filtered reads and removed over 85% of raw TCR sequences during error correction. IMGT germline references were used for alignment of VDJ genes, and clonotypes were defined by a unique CDR3 amino acid sequence together with V-J genes. VDJtools evaluated clonal expansion, Shannon diversity and CDR3 relatedness (CalcPairwiseDistances, ClusterSamples); CLCbio workbench built phylogenetic trees. Expanded clones were defined as having at least 8 unique UMIs, based on coefficient-of-variation modelling across technical triplicates. Through fastp at Q25 and MiXCR, TCRdb rebuilt clones from the public reads, retaining in-frame beta chains. Here each entry gathers all rows of one CDR3 protein and keeps the most common genes and DNA. The V and J calls were not made by the authors but by TCRdb's processing. This sample lists about 44,000 distinct CDR3 sequences; approximately 21% were detected once. Around 4% of the sample goes to the ten largest clones.

Unmatched junction bases come to 13, with V trimmed by 2 bases and J by 2 bases. There are 19 amino acids in the CDR3, from cysteine to phenylalanine inclusive. The CDR3 DNA has 57 bases and is translated from base 1. The germline V gene gives CDR1 as SGHRS and CDR2 as YFSETQ. This clonotype has ten or more counts. Its antigen remains undetermined. Nothing much larger sits one base from this clone, and base qualities are not available. General conclusions and limits of the study: The highest TCR clonal expansion was observed in HAM/TSP patients, whereas the lowest was observed in MS patients, even when compared with healthy controls. Expanded clones from different subjects shared no identical CDR3 amino acid sequences, which suggests that TCR-beta repertoires were private in all groups.

The clonotype was recovered from a man aged 55-75 years with HTLV-1-associated myelopathy (HAM/TSP). What was sequenced was PBMCs. Recombination linked TRBV5-1 to TRBJ2-5, and 12 junction bases match TRBD2. The CDR3 reads CASSLTWTSGTVGQETQYF. The nucleotide sequence is TGCGCCAGCAGCTTAACTTGGACTAGCGGGACGGTGGGGCAAGAGACCCAGTACTTC.